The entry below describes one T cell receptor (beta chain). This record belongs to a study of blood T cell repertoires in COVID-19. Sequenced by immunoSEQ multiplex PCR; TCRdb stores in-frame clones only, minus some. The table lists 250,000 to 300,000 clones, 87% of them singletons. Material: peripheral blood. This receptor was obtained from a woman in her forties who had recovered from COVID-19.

The chain's CDR3 is CASSSEGQPNEKLFF. DNA of the CDR3: TGTGCCAGCAGCTCAGAGGGCCAGCCTAATGAAAAACTGTTTTTT. The rearrangement joins TRBV7-2 to TRBJ1-4, with D unclear. The V gene's germline CDR1 is SGHTA and CDR2 FQGNSA. V was trimmed by 4 bases and J by 3 bases, leaving 12 bases between them. The CDR3 is 15 amino acids.